What follows are 22 T cell receptor beta chains derived from one specimen sequenced in a study of cytomegalovirus exposure and HLA in healthy donors. Primers for the PCR totalled 60 Vbeta and 13 Jbeta. Data came from immunoSEQ multiplex PCR; TCRdb stores just in-frame clones and leaves some out. Among about 140,000 clones listed, roughly three quarters were seen once. Sequencing input: PBMCs. The receptors stem from a man aged 30-40 years in good health and CMV-seronegative.

J is TRBJ2-5 and V is TRBV29-1; 10 bases map to TRBD1. The germline V gene has CDR1 SQVTM and CDR2 ANQGSEA. The CDR3 sequence is 14 residues long. The V and J ends lost 5 bases and 1 base, in that order; junction bases with no gene match: 4. The chain's CDR3 is CSVSDRGRQETQYF. As DNA, the CDR3 is TGCAGCGTTTCCGACAGGGGGCGCCAAGAGACCCAGTACTTC.

The chain has TRBV7-9 and TRBJ1-3; D perhaps matches TRBD1 (6 bases). The germline gives CDR1 SEHNR, CDR2 FQNEAQ (reference sequence). The V end lost 5 bases, the J end lost 0 bases, and 11 bases lay between the germline ends. The CDR3 runs to 15 residues. CDR3 sequence reads: CASSSTGTSGNTIYF. DNA of the CDR3: TGTGCCAGCAGCAGCACAGGGACCTCTGGAAACACCATATATTTT.

The V call is TRBV19, the J call TRBJ1-5; TRBD1 agrees at 7 bases. V gave up 10 bases and J gave up 5 bases; unmatched junction bases: 11. This CDR3 has 14 amino acids. Germline V lookup: CDR1 LNHDA, CDR2 SQIVND (reference sequence). In DNA form, the CDR3 reads TGTGCCACCAGCAGGGGGATCGAATATCAGCCCCAGCATTTT. As protein: CATSRGIEYQPQHF. Supplemented by reference TRBV19 and TRBJ1-5, the full variable domain reads DGGITQSPKYLFRKEGQNVTLSCEQNLNHDAMYWYRQDPGQGLRLIYYSQIVNDFQKGDIAEGYSVSREKKESFPLTVTSAQKNPTAFYLCATSRGIEYQPQHFGDGTRLSIL.

In its sample, this clone was seen a few times. The rearrangement uses TRBV19 and TRBJ1-1; D call uncertain. CDR1 LNHDA and CDR2 SQIVND come from the germline V gene (reference sequence). The CDR3 runs to 15 residues. V lost 3 bases and J lost 1, with 12 bases in between. CDR3 sequence: CASSMGSAGNTEAFF. The CDR3 bases are TGTGCCAGTAGTATGGGAAGTGCGGGGAACACTGAAGCTTTCTTT.

The chain recombines TRBV2 with TRBJ1-5; D possibly corresponds to TRBD1 (5 bases). The CDR3 loop spans 14 amino acids. CDR1 and CDR2 (germline): SNHLY, FYNNEI. Deletions cut 3 bases from V and 3 bases from J, with 9 bases between. The CDR3 bases are TGTGCCAGCAGTGAGTCGACAGTCAATCAGCCCCAGCATTTT. The encoded protein is CASSESTVNQPQHF. The whole variable domain, filled in from reference TRBV2 and TRBJ1-5, reads EPEVTQTPSHQVTQMGQEVILRCVPISNHLYFYWYRQILGQKVEFLVSFYNNEISEKSEIFDDQFSVERPDGSNFTLKIRSTKLEDSAMYFCASSESTVNQPQHFGDGTRLSIL.

This chain joins TRBV27 and TRBJ2-1; D gene ambiguous. Trimming stripped 3 bases from V and 6 bases from J, with 6 bases between. The length of the CDR3 is 12 residues. Germline loops: CDR1 MNHEY, CDR2 SMNVEV (reference sequence). CDR3 DNA: TGTGCCAGCAGTTTCCCCTCCAATGAGCAGTTCTTC. It yields the protein CASSFPSNEQFF.

This clone was counted a few times. The V gene is TRBV7-2, the J gene TRBJ1-1; D gene ambiguous. Trimming left V 1 base short and J 1 base short, with 7 bases between. Germline-derived CDR1 and CDR2 are SGHTA and FQGNSA. CDR3 length: 14 residues. The chain's CDR3 is CASSLDASNTEAFF. Written as DNA, the CDR3 is TGTGCCAGCAGCTTAGATGCGTCGAACACTGAAGCTTTCTTT.

The gene calls are TRBV28 and TRBJ2-5; D may be TRBD2 (5 bases). The germline V and J ends were trimmed by 7 bases and 6 bases, with 15 bases remaining between them. This CDR3 comprises 13 residues. Germline V gene data show CDR1 as MDHEN and CDR2 as SYDVKM. In nucleotides, the CDR3 is TGTGCCAGCATAAGAGGGCTCGGGCAGACCCAGTACTTC. Its translation: CASIRGLGQTQYF. The full variable domain, completed using reference TRBV28 and TRBJ2-5, is DVKVTQSSRYLVKRTGEKVFLECVQDMDHENMFWYRQDPGLGLRLIYFSYDVKMKEKGDIPEGYSVSREKKERFSLILESASTNQTSMYLCASIRGLGQTQYFGPGTRLLVL.

This clone appeared once. The chain combines TRBV11-3 with TRBJ2-2, with D possibly being TRBD1 (5 bases). This CDR3 is 16 amino acids long. V gave up 2 bases and J gave up 0 bases, with 10 bases separating them. The germline V gene encodes CDR1 SGHNT and CDR2 YENEEA. This CDR3 reads CASSLRGASNTGELFF. The CDR3 bases are TGTGCCAGCAGCTTACGTGGGGCTTCGAACACCGGGGAGCTGTTTTTT.

In its sample, this clone was seen a few times. The chain couples TRBV18 to TRBJ1-1; maybe TRBD1 (6 bases). Looked up from germline, CDR1 is KGHSH and CDR2 is LQKENI. The germline V and J ends were trimmed by 6 bases and 1 base, with 12 bases remaining between them. This CDR3 is 14 amino acids long. The DNA of the CDR3 is TGTGCCAGCTCCCCTACAGGGAAGAACACTGAAGCTTTCTTT. It specifies CASSPTGKNTEAFF.

V and J are TRBV2 and TRBJ2-2, with 9 bases identical to TRBD2. With V trimmed by 6 bases and J by 2 bases, 4 bases remained unmatched. The V gene's germline CDR1 is SNHLY and CDR2 FYNNEI. This CDR3 is 15 amino acids long. CDR3 nucleotides: TGTGCCAGCAGAGGACTAGCGAGTAACACCGGGGAGCTGTTTTTT. Its protein is CASRGLASNTGELFF.

This chain's CDR3 is CASSLGGAMQYF. CDR3 DNA: TGCGCCAGCAGCTTGGGTGGGGCCATGCAGTACTTC. V and J are TRBV5-1 and TRBJ2-7; possibly TRBD1 for D (5 bases). Trimming took 0 bases from V and 9 from J, leaving 10 bases between them. CDR3 length: 12 residues. Per the germline V gene, CDR1 is SGHRS and CDR2 is YFSETQ.

The chain joins TRBV18 to TRBJ1-1; D is perhaps TRBD1 (5 bases). Germline CDR1 KGHSH, CDR2 LQKENI. V lost 2 bases to trimming and J lost 3 bases, with 16 bases between them. This CDR3 comprises 16 residues. The CDR3 DNA reads TGTGCCAGCTCACCAGTGGAAGGGGCGGTGGACACTGAAGCTTTCTTT. It yields the protein CASSPVEGAVDTEAFF.

V and J are TRBV10-3 and TRBJ2-7; TRBD1 matches 9 bases. Losses at the gene ends were 6 bases for V and 5 bases for J; bases not matched to a gene: 5. The V gene's germline CDR1 is ENHRY and CDR2 SYGVKD. The CDR3 covers 13 residues. The CDR3 sequence is CAIRGQGTDEQYF. The CDR3 DNA is TGTGCCATCAGGGGACAGGGTACCGACGAGCAGTACTTC.

The genes are TRBV19 and TRBJ1-2; unclear D gene. The CDR3 has 13 residues. The V and J ends lost 6 bases and 7 bases respectively, with 15 bases between them. Germline CDR1 LNHDA, CDR2 SQIVND (reference sequence). CDR3 nucleotides: TGTGCCAGTAGGGGAGGAGCGCTTTTTGGCTACACCTTC. Amino acids: CASRGGALFGYTF.

The DNA for the CDR3 is TGTGCCAGCAGCGTTGGGACAGGGGACACAGATACGCAGTATTTT. Translating gives CASSVGTGDTDTQYF. This chain joins TRBV9 and TRBJ2-3, with 10 bases matching TRBD1. Germline lookup yields CDR1 SGDLS and CDR2 YYNGEE. The ends lost 2 bases at V and 2 bases at J; junction bases unmatched: 2. This CDR3 comprises 15 residues.

V is TRBV6-5 and J is TRBJ1-2; D is uncertain. CDR1 is MNHEY, CDR2 SVGAGI, per germline. V lost 4 bases, J lost 2 bases, and 8 bases lay in between. This CDR3 contains 13 residues. CDR3 loop: CASSFDGNYGYTF. CDR3 DNA sequence: TGTGCCAGCAGTTTTGACGGGAACTATGGCTACACCTTC.

The chain employs TRBV7-9 and TRBJ2-3; 9 bases match TRBD2. CDR1 is SEHNR, CDR2 FQNEAQ, per germline (reference sequence). J lost 5 bases, V lost 4 bases, and 4 bases had no gene match. The CDR3 is 14 amino acids. The CDR3 DNA reads TGTGCCAGCAGCTGGGCGGGAGGGGGAGATACGCAGTATTTT. Residues: CASSWAGGGDTQYF.

This chain uses TRBV10-3 with TRBJ2-1; 7 bases map to TRBD2. CDR3 length equals 15 residues. Germline CDR1 is ENHRY and CDR2 is SYGVKD. With V trimmed by 2 bases and J by 3 bases, 4 bases remained unmatched. The CDR3 sequence is CAISESSGFYNEQFF. CDR3 bases: TGTGCCATCAGTGAGAGTAGCGGGTTCTACAATGAGCAGTTCTTC.

The chain has TRBV15 and TRBJ1-3; D perhaps matches TRBD1 (6 bases). Germline assignment: CDR1 LNHNV and CDR2 YYDKDF (reference sequence). Trimming shortened V by 0 bases and J by 13 bases, and 13 bases separated the two germline ends. The length of the CDR3 is 13 residues. CDR3 in amino acids: CATSRDWTELIYF. The CDR3 DNA follows: TGTGCCACCAGCAGAGATTGGACAGAGTTAATATATTTT.

This clone was recorded a few times. V is TRBV5-1 and J is TRBJ1-1, with TRBD1 identical over 8 bases. Trimming cost V 0 bases and J 1 base; bases outside gene matches: 5. CDR1 is SGHRS, CDR2 YFSETQ, per germline. The CDR3 contains 16 residues. CDR3 region: CASSLVTGQENTEAFF. In DNA, the CDR3 is TGCGCCAGCAGCTTGGTAACGGGACAGGAGAACACTGAAGCTTTCTTT. Full variable domain (rest looked up from reference TRBV5-1 and TRBJ1-1): KAGVTQTPRYLIKTRGQQVTLSCSPISGHRSVSWYQQTPGQGLQFLFEYFSETQRNKGNFPGRFSGRQFSNSRSEMNVSTLELGDSALYLCASSLVTGQENTEAFFGQGTRLTVV.

This clone showed up just a few times. The chain combines TRBV6-5 with TRBJ2-5, with D perhaps matching TRBD2 (5 bases). The CDR3 totals 11 residues. Trimming left V 10 bases short and J 5 bases short, with 11 bases between. CDR1 and CDR2 (germline): MNHEY, SVGAGI. CDR3 sequence reads: CATSPGETQYF. The DNA of the CDR3 is TGTGCCACCTCCCCGGGGGAGACCCAGTACTTC.